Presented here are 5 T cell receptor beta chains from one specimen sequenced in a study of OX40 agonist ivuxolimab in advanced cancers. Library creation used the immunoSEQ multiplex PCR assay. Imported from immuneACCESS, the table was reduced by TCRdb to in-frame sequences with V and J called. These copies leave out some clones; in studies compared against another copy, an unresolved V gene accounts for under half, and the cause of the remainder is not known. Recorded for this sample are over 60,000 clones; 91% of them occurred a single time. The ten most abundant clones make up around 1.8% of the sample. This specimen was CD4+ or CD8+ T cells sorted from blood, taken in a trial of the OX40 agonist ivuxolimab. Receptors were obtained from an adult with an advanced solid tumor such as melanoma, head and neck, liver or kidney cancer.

The CDR3: CASRMEDGPYEQYF. CDR3 coding DNA: TGTGCCAGCAGAATGGAGGACGGACCCTACGAGCAGTACTTC. The gene calls are TRBV2 and TRBJ2-7; TRBD2 is a possible D gene (5 bases). Germline assignment: CDR1 SNHLY and CDR2 FYNNEI. This CDR3 is built from 14 residues. V was trimmed by 6 bases and J by 2 bases, leaving 14 bases between them.

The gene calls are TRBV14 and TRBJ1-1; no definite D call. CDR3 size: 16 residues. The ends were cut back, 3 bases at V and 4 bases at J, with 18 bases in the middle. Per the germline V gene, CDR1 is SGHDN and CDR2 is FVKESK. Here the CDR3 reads CASSQIIIGPFTEAFF. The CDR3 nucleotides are TGTGCCAGCAGCCAGATAATCATTGGGCCTTTCACTGAAGCTTTCTTT.

The DNA of the CDR3 is TGTGCCACCACCCCTTTCGGGGCTGTATCCGGGGAGCTGTTTTTT. Its translation: CATTPFGAVSGELFF. The chain joins TRBV15 to TRBJ2-2; TRBD1 or TRBD2 may be the D gene (5 bases each). Germline V gene data show CDR1 as LNHNV and CDR2 as YYDKDF (reference sequence). This CDR3 contains 15 residues. V dropped 7 bases and J dropped 6 bases, with 18 bases sitting between them.

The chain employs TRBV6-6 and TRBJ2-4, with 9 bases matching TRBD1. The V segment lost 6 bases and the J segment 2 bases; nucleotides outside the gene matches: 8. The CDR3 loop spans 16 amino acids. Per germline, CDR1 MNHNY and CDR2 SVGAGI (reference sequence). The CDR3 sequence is CASSTSGQGPKNIQYF. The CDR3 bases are TGTGCCAGCAGCACTTCCGGACAGGGGCCCAAAAACATTCAGTACTTC.

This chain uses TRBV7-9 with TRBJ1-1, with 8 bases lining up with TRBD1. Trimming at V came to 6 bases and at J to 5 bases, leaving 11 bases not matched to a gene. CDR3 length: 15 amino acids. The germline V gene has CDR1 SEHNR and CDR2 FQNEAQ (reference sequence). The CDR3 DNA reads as TGTGCCAGCAGTCTCCACGACAGGGGTGAGACTGAAGCTTTCTTT. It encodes CASSLHDRGETEAFF.